This TCR beta chain came from a study of long-term antiretroviral therapy in people with HIV. The libraries were made with immunoSEQ v3.0 at survey level. Measured with immunoSEQ multiplex PCR; TCRdb has only the in-frame clones, and not every one. Among approximately 35,000 clones, around 97% were seen once, and the ten largest hold about 2.9%. V lost 3 bases and J lost 4; bases outside the gene matches: 4. The CDR3 runs 16 residues. Germline CDR1 reads SGDLS; CDR2 reads YYNGEE. This TCR came from a man in his thirties or forties with HIV. V gene TRBV9 combines with J gene TRBJ2-5; 15 bases map to TRBD2. This sample comprised unsorted PBMCs, obtained 6.9 years after starting antiretroviral therapy. CDR3 in amino acids: CASSEGGLAGGETQYF. DNA for the CDR3: TGTGCCAGCAGCGAGGGGGGACTAGCGGGGGGAGAGACCCAGTACTTC.